The rows below give T cell receptor beta chains drawn from one sample of a study of blood T cell repertoires in COVID-19. Libraries were prepared by immunoSEQ multiplex PCR; TCRdb keeps only in-frame clonotypes and omits some of them. The table records fewer than 150,000 clones, under 80% of them present only once. Material for sequencing was peripheral blood. These receptors were taken from a man between 65 and 79 years old with acute or convalescent COVID-19. Both conserved end residues are part of each CDR3. Fields, in order: D gene, V gene, clone size, J gene, CDR3 DNA, CDR3 protein. A D gene is named only where the DNA matches it firmly. The listing skips clone size in some rows; elsewhere it reads once, few, many or a size class.

-	TRBV5-5	-	TRBJ1-5	TGTGCCAGCAGCCCCCTGGGCGGGGCTGGTAATCAGCCCCAGCATTTT	CASSPLGGAGNQPQHF
TRBD2	TRBV2	-	TRBJ2-3	TGTGCCAGCAGTGACCTACGACTAGCGGGGGGGACAGATACGCAGTATTTT	CASSDLRLAGGTDTQYF
-	TRBV7-6	-	TRBJ2-3	TGTGCCAGCAGCTTTTTGTCCAGCGGGGATACGCAGTATTTT	CASSFLSSGDTQYF
-	TRBV7-2	once	TRBJ1-3	TGTGCCAGCAGCTTAGCGGGTGGGGGCGGACCCTTCCACTCTGGAAACACCATATATTTT	CASSLAGGGGPFHSGNTIYF
TRBD2	TRBV6-2/TRBV6-3	-	TRBJ2-5	TGTGCCAGCAGTTACTCTCCTAGCGGGGACCAAGAGACCCAGTACTTC	CASSYSPSGDQETQYF
-	TRBV2	-	TRBJ1-3	TGTGCCAGCAACAAGGCAGGCTTTGGAAACACCATATATTTT	CASNKAGFGNTIYF
TRBD1	TRBV29-1	-	TRBJ1-1	TGCAGCTTCGGACGACAGGGGGGGACTGAAGCTTTCTTT	CSFGRQGGTEAFF
TRBD1	TRBV3-1/TRBV3-2	once	TRBJ2-3	TGTGCCAGCAGCCAAGAGGCAGGGGGAACAGATACGCAGTATTTT	CASSQEAGGTDTQYF
-	TRBV4-3	-	TRBJ2-1	TGCGCCAGCAGCCAAGAGTGGGGGGAGTACAATGAGCAGTTCTTC	CASSQEWGEYNEQFF
-	TRBV29-1	-	TRBJ2-2	TGCAGCGTTGCCCCCCTCACCGGGGAGCTGTTTTTT	CSVAPLTGELFF
-	TRBV7-2	-	TRBJ1-5	TGTGCCAGCACCCTTAGGGGGGGTAATCAGCCCCAGCATTTT	CASTLRGGNQPQHF
-	TRBV18	-	TRBJ1-2	TGTGCCAGCTCACCACCGTCGGCAGGATCCAATAACTATGGCTACACCTTC	CASSPPSAGSNNYGYTF
TRBD2	TRBV11-3	-	TRBJ2-1	TGTGCCAGCAGCTTAAACTTAGCGGGGAATTTATTCTTC	CASSLNLAGNLFF
-	TRBV5-1	-	TRBJ1-2	TGCGCCAGCAGCTTGGGAGGGACTGGCTATGGCTACACCTTC	CASSLGGTGYGYTF
-	TRBV12-2	-	TRBJ1-6	TGTGCAAGTCGCTCGATGCAGGGGGTAGATTCACCCCTCCACTTT	CASRSMQGVDSPLHF
TRBD1	TRBV20-1	-	TRBJ2-2	TGCAGTGCTAGTAGGACAGGCACCGGGGAGCTGTTTTTT	CSASRTGTGELFF
TRBD1	TRBV30	-	TRBJ1-6	TGTGCCTGGAGCTCCGACAGGGATAATTCACCCCTCCACTTT	CAWSSDRDNSPLHF
TRBD2	TRBV14	-	TRBJ2-7	TGTGCCAGCAGCCAAGAGGGTAGCGGGCCTCCCGAGCAGTACTTC	CASSQEGSGPPEQYF
-	TRBV6-1	-	TRBJ1-5	TGTGCCAGCAGTGCCCCGCCCTTGAGGGCCAATCAGCCCCAGCATTTT	CASSAPPLRANQPQHF